This record concerns one TCR beta chain sequence. This sample is part of a study of blood T cell repertoires in COVID-19. Measured with immunoSEQ multiplex PCR; TCRdb has only the in-frame clones, and not every one. Of approximately 530,000 clones listed, roughly nine tenths are singletons. While infection was still active, Seattle patients were enrolled and then followed longitudinally. The germline CDR1 and CDR2 sequences are LGHNA and YNFKEQ. The CDR3 consists of 15 residues. V lost 1 base, J lost 6 bases, and 5 bases stayed unmatched. The chain couples TRBV4-2 to TRBJ1-4, with 7 bases lining up with TRBD1. The source material was peripheral blood. This TCR was sampled from a woman in her forties or fifties with COVID-19, enrolled during active disease. The CDR3, as DNA: TGTGCCAGCAGCCAAGGAGTCACAGGGGATGAAAAACTGTTTTTT. Translating gives CASSQGVTGDEKLFF.